The 7 T cell receptor beta chains listed next were all sequenced from one sample in a study of shared clonotypes between healthy human individuals. Generated by immunoSEQ multiplex PCR, the TCRdb table keeps only in-frame clones and is missing some. The data contain over a million clones, under 80% of them singletons. The sequencing input was memory CD4+ T cells sorted from blood. Subset: CD45RA-negative fraction. Receptors originate from a man aged 18 to 30 in good health.

As regards this clone: This likely came from a read error, as a far larger clone is one base away. J is TRBJ2-6 and V is TRBV7-9; perhaps TRBD1 as D (5 bases). Per the germline V gene, CDR1 is SEHNR and CDR2 is FQNEAQ (reference sequence). There are 16 residues in the CDR3. The CDR3 loop is CASSPKAVSGATVLTF. DNA of the CDR3: TGTGCCAGCAGCCCAAAGGCCGTCTCTGGGGCCACCGTCCTGACTTTC.

The V gene is TRBV30, the J gene TRBJ1-6; possibly TRBD1 for D (6 bases). The V end lost 1 base, the J end lost 10 bases, and 14 bases lay between the germline ends. This CDR3 region has 14 residues. CDR1 is GTSNPN, CDR2 SVGIG, per germline (reference sequence). The CDR3 protein is CAWSGTGGGSPLHF. The DNA of the CDR3 is TGTGCCTGGAGTGGGACGGGAGGGGGGTCACCCCTCCACTTT.

J is TRBJ2-7 and V is TRBV30; 11 nucleotides match TRBD1. Germline V gives CDR1 GTSNPN, CDR2 SVGIG (reference sequence). The CDR3 runs to 14 residues. Losses at the gene ends were 0 bases for V and 3 bases for J; bases not matched to a gene: 1. The CDR3 region is CAWSVGTGGYEQYF. Here the CDR3 DNA reads TGTGCCTGGAGTGTAGGGACAGGGGGCTACGAGCAGTACTTC.

This rearrangement joins TRBV6-1 to TRBJ2-5, with D unclear. The CDR3 totals 12 residues. With 9 bases removed from V and 3 bases from J, the gap between germline ends came to 11 bases. The germline V gene has CDR1 MNHNS and CDR2 SASEGT. CDR3 protein: CAREVGKETQYF. CDR3 nucleotide sequence: TGTGCCAGGGAAGTAGGAAAAGAGACCCAGTACTTC.

With regard to this clone: This same CDR3 is encoded by further DNA sequences in the sample. The J gene is TRBJ2-7, the V gene TRBV5-6; D uncertain. Between the trimmed V and J ends, which lost 4 bases and 4 bases, there was a span of 9 bases. Germline-derived CDR1 and CDR2 are SGHDT and YYEEEE. The CDR3 has 12 amino acids. The CDR3 reads CASSLSLYEQYF. The CDR3 DNA sequence: TGTGCCAGCAGCCTCAGCTTATACGAGCAGTACTTC.

The V and J genes are TRBV28 and TRBJ2-6, with D perhaps matching TRBD1 or TRBD2 (6 bases each). From germline, CDR1 is MDHEN and CDR2 SYDVKM. Trimming pared 10 bases from V and 6 bases from J, leaving 16 bases between. This CDR3 contains 14 residues. The CDR3 sequence is CATWSGALANVLTF. The CDR3 nucleotides read TGTGCCACCTGGTCGGGGGCTCTGGCCAACGTCCTGACTTTC. Drawing the rest from reference TRBV28 and TRBJ2-6, the complete variable domain is DVKVTQSSRYLVKRTGEKVFLECVQDMDHENMFWYRQDPGLGLRLIYFSYDVKMKEKGDIPEGYSVSREKKERFSLILESASTNQTSMYLCATWSGALANVLTFGAGSRLTVL.

The chain links TRBV5-6 to TRBJ1-3; possibly TRBD1 for D (5 bases). The CDR3 contains 16 residues. Germline CDR1 reads SGHDT; CDR2 reads YYEEEE. Trimming removed 2 bases from V and 4 bases from J, with 16 bases in between. CDR3 DNA: TGTGCCAGCAGCTTCCAGGGCACAATCTTGGGAAACACCATATATTTT. Amino acid sequence: CASSFQGTILGNTIYF.